These T cell receptor beta chains were read from a single sample in a study of cytomegalovirus exposure and HLA in healthy donors. Measured with immunoSEQ multiplex PCR; TCRdb has only the in-frame clones, and not every one. The sample carries approximately 220,000 clones, 82% recorded once. The sample comprised PBMCs. These receptors were taken from a middle-aged man in good health and CMV-seropositive. The CDR3 runs from the conserved cysteine through the conserved F or W. A D gene is named only where the DNA matches it firmly. Size tells how often a clone was seen (once, few, many) or the class of an expanded clone, and some rows leave it out.

v_call: TRBV5-6; j_call: TRBJ1-4; clone_size: NA; d_call: TRBD1; cdr3_length: 15; cdr3_aa: CASSPPGTGREKLFF; cdr3_nt: TGTGCCAGCAGCCCCCCAGGGACAGGGAGAGAAAAACTGTTTTTT
v_call: TRBV6-5; j_call: TRBJ2-7; clone_size: NA; d_call: TRBD2; cdr3_length: 15; cdr3_aa: CASSYSSGRVNEQYF; cdr3_nt: TGTGCCAGCAGTTACTCAAGCGGGAGGGTCAACGAGCAGTACTTC
v_call: TRBV4-1; j_call: TRBJ2-1; clone_size: NA; d_call: TRBD2; cdr3_length: 16; cdr3_aa: CASSQVGTSLINEQFF; cdr3_nt: TGCGCCAGCAGCCAAGTCGGGACTAGCCTAATCAATGAGCAGTTCTTC
v_call: TRBV27; j_call: TRBJ1-6; clone_size: NA; d_call: NA; cdr3_length: 13; cdr3_aa: CASSRTETETLHF; cdr3_nt: TGTGCCAGCAGTCGCACCGAGACAGAGACCCTCCACTTT
v_call: TRBV27; j_call: TRBJ2-5; clone_size: NA; d_call: NA; cdr3_length: 15; cdr3_aa: CASKPQGKYQETQYF; cdr3_nt: TGTGCCAGCAAACCACAGGGAAAATATCAAGAGACCCAGTACTTC
v_call: TRBV7-9; j_call: TRBJ2-7; clone_size: NA; d_call: TRBD2; cdr3_length: 16; cdr3_aa: CASSFPGTSASYEQYF; cdr3_nt: TGTGCCAGCAGCTTTCCCGGGACTAGCGCATCCTACGAGCAGTACTTC
v_call: TRBV5-1; j_call: TRBJ2-1; clone_size: NA; d_call: NA; cdr3_length: 16; cdr3_aa: CASSQTTANRINEQFF; cdr3_nt: TGCGCCAGCAGCCAGACTACAGCCAATCGGATCAATGAGCAGTTCTTC
v_call: TRBV4-1; j_call: TRBJ2-7; clone_size: NA; d_call: NA; cdr3_length: 16; cdr3_aa: CASSPGKGRGTYEQYF; cdr3_nt: TGCGCCAGCAGCCCGGGCAAGGGGCGGGGTACCTACGAGCAGTACTTC
v_call: TRBV6-1; j_call: TRBJ2-7; clone_size: NA; d_call: TRBD1; cdr3_length: 12; cdr3_aa: CASGDRGYEQYF; cdr3_nt: TGTGCCAGCGGAGACAGGGGCTACGAGCAGTACTTC
v_call: TRBV18; j_call: TRBJ1-1; clone_size: NA; d_call: TRBD1; cdr3_length: 15; cdr3_aa: CASSLIGQGNTEAFF; cdr3_nt: TGTGCCAGCTCACTAATAGGACAGGGGAACACTGAAGCTTTCTTT
v_call: TRBV5-6; j_call: TRBJ2-7; clone_size: NA; d_call: TRBD1; cdr3_length: 14; cdr3_aa: CASSFGDREYEQYF; cdr3_nt: TGTGCCAGCAGCTTTGGGGACAGGGAGTACGAGCAGTACTTC
v_call: TRBV7-6; j_call: TRBJ1-2; clone_size: NA; d_call: NA; cdr3_length: 13; cdr3_aa: CASSLDRDYGYTF; cdr3_nt: TGTGCCAGCAGCTTAGACAGGGACTATGGCTACACCTTC
v_call: TRBV6-5; j_call: TRBJ2-5; clone_size: NA; d_call: NA; cdr3_length: 11; cdr3_aa: CASQGQETQYF; cdr3_nt: TGTGCCAGCCAGGGTCAAGAGACCCAGTACTTC
v_call: TRBV2; j_call: TRBJ1-2; clone_size: NA; d_call: TRBD1; cdr3_length: 13; cdr3_aa: CASRVDRGNGYTF; cdr3_nt: TGTGCCAGCAGGGTGGACAGGGGAAATGGCTACACCTTC
v_call: TRBV29-1; j_call: TRBJ2-1; clone_size: NA; d_call: TRBD2; cdr3_length: 15; cdr3_aa: CSVEDVGLAYNEQFF; cdr3_nt: TGCAGCGTTGAAGATGTTGGACTAGCTTATAATGAGCAGTTCTTC
v_call: TRBV15; j_call: TRBJ2-6; clone_size: NA; d_call: TRBD1; cdr3_length: 20; cdr3_aa: CATSRDFNRGRRSGANVLTF; cdr3_nt: TGTGCCACCAGCAGAGACTTTAACAGGGGGCGAAGATCCGGGGCCAACGTCCTGACTTTC
v_call: TRBV7-6; j_call: TRBJ2-6; clone_size: NA; d_call: NA; cdr3_length: 20; cdr3_aa: CASSLAPMVGAWAGANVLTF; cdr3_nt: TGTGCCAGCAGCTTAGCCCCGATGGTTGGCGCCTGGGCAGGGGCCAACGTCCTGACTTTC
v_call: TRBV30; j_call: TRBJ2-1; clone_size: NA; d_call: NA; cdr3_length: 13; cdr3_aa: CALTPSSYNEQFF; cdr3_nt: TGTGCCTTAACACCAAGCTCCTACAATGAGCAGTTCTTC
v_call: TRBV9; j_call: TRBJ1-1; clone_size: few; d_call: NA; cdr3_length: 14; cdr3_aa: CASSISGKNTEAFF; cdr3_nt: TGTGCCAGCAGCATATCGGGTAAGAACACTGAAGCTTTCTTT
v_call: TRBV27; j_call: TRBJ1-5; clone_size: NA; d_call: TRBD1; cdr3_length: 13; cdr3_aa: CASGQGEAQPQHF; cdr3_nt: TGTGCCAGCGGACAGGGGGAAGCTCAGCCCCAGCATTTT
v_call: TRBV11-3; j_call: TRBJ1-2; clone_size: few; d_call: TRBD1; cdr3_length: 16; cdr3_aa: CASSFTGTGPSYGYTF; cdr3_nt: TGTGCCAGCAGCTTTACCGGGACAGGTCCGAGCTATGGCTACACCTTC
v_call: TRBV11-2; j_call: TRBJ1-2; clone_size: NA; d_call: TRBD1; cdr3_length: 14; cdr3_aa: CASSLDDRGRGYTF; cdr3_nt: TGTGCCAGCAGCTTAGATGACAGGGGGCGCGGCTACACCTTC
v_call: TRBV2; j_call: TRBJ2-7; clone_size: NA; d_call: NA; cdr3_length: 14; cdr3_aa: CASSAGGTVSEQYF; cdr3_nt: TGTGCCAGCAGTGCCGGAGGGACGGTCTCCGAGCAGTACTTC
v_call: TRBV11-2; j_call: TRBJ2-5; clone_size: once; d_call: NA; cdr3_length: 15; cdr3_aa: CASSSTAGAAETQYF; cdr3_nt: TGTGCCAGCAGCTCCACCGCAGGGGCGGCGGAGACCCAGTACTTC
v_call: TRBV11-3; j_call: TRBJ2-6; clone_size: NA; d_call: TRBD1; cdr3_length: 18; cdr3_aa: CASSPIDTGGHGANVLTF; cdr3_nt: TGTGCCAGCAGCCCCATCGATACAGGGGGCCATGGGGCCAACGTCCTGACTTTC
v_call: TRBV7-3; j_call: TRBJ2-3; clone_size: NA; d_call: TRBD2; cdr3_length: 15; cdr3_aa: CASSPGGRGTDTQYF; cdr3_nt: TGTGCCAGCAGCCCTGGCGGGAGGGGAACAGATACGCAGTATTTT
v_call: TRBV19; j_call: TRBJ2-1; clone_size: NA; d_call: TRBD2; cdr3_length: 18; cdr3_aa: CASRSETSGLGSYNEQFF; cdr3_nt: TGTGCCAGTAGATCTGAGACTAGCGGCCTGGGCTCCTACAATGAGCAGTTCTTC
v_call: TRBV9; j_call: TRBJ2-7; clone_size: NA; d_call: NA; cdr3_length: 15; cdr3_aa: CASSVESDFSYEQYF; cdr3_nt: TGTGCCAGCAGCGTAGAATCGGACTTTTCCTACGAGCAGTACTTC
v_call: TRBV4-2; j_call: TRBJ2-1; clone_size: NA; d_call: NA; cdr3_length: 13; cdr3_aa: CASSESSYNEQFF; cdr3_nt: TGTGCCAGCAGCGAGAGCTCCTACAATGAGCAGTTCTTC
v_call: TRBV18; j_call: TRBJ1-5; clone_size: NA; d_call: NA; cdr3_length: 15; cdr3_aa: CASSPGQPSNQPQHF; cdr3_nt: TGTGCCAGCTCCCCCGGACAACCTAGCAATCAGCCCCAGCATTTT
v_call: TRBV27; j_call: TRBJ1-1; clone_size: NA; d_call: NA; cdr3_length: 12; cdr3_aa: CASSPPGTEAFF; cdr3_nt: TGTGCCAGCAGTCCACCGGGAACTGAAGCTTTCTTT
v_call: TRBV11-3; j_call: TRBJ1-2; clone_size: few; d_call: NA; cdr3_length: 15; cdr3_aa: CASSPLPDRTYGYTF; cdr3_nt: TGTGCCAGCAGCCCCCTCCCTGACAGGACGTATGGCTACACCTTC